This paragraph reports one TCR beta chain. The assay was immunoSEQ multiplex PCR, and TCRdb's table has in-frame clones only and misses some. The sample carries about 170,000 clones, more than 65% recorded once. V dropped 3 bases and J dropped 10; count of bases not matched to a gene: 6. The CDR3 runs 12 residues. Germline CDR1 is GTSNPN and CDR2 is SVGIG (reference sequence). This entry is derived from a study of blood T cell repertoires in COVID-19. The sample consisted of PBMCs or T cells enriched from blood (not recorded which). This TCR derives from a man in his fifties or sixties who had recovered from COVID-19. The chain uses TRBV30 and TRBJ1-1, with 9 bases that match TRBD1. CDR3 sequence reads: CAWRRDRERAFF. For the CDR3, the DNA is TGTGCCTGGAGGCGGGACAGGGAACGAGCTTTCTTT.